The 5 T cell receptor beta chains below come from one sample, sequenced in a study of Tregs in tolerant kidney transplant recipients (dated 2019 in TCRdb). The time point tag for this specimen amounts to: blood sample drawn before combined kidney and bone marrow transplant. Library construction relied on the immunoSEQ multiplex PCR assay. The immuneACCESS repertoire file appears here via TCRdb, limited to in-frame rearrangements. These files lack a portion of the clones; in checked studies, under half of the deficit traces to unresolved V genes, and the cause of the others is not known. The sample's table lists a count of over 45,000 clones. The top ten clonotypes cover 0.7% to 0.95% of the sample. The sequencing here drew on CD4+ T cells from blood, taken before the transplant. These receptors originate from a human donor who received a combined kidney and bone marrow transplant.

A word on this clone: The CDR3 end is not reached by the read, which stops 3 residues before it; the germline J gene fills it in. This sequence joins TRBV2 and TRBJ2-1; the match to TRBD2 covers 10 bases. The CDR3 is made up of 15 amino acids. Germline V gives CDR1 SNHLY, CDR2 FYNNEI. The ends lost 2 bases at V and 9 bases at J; junction bases unmatched: 7. The CDR3 spells CASSERLAGAGEQFF. CDR3 DNA, as far as it was read: TGTGCCAGCAGTGAAAGGCTAGCGGGAGCGGGTGAG.

For this clone: The sequenced fragment ends 3 residues before the CDR3 boundary, so the rest is inferred from the germline J gene. The chain recombines TRBV6-1 with TRBJ1-1; D not certain. V lost 2 bases to trimming and J lost 4 bases, with 8 bases between them. The CDR3 is 13 residues long. Per germline, CDR1 MNHNS and CDR2 SASEGT. CDR3 bases read: TGTGCCAGCAGTGAACAGAAGGGCACTGAA. This translates into CASSEQKGTE. The whole CDR3 region reads CASSEQKGTEAFF.

Points on this clone: The CDR3 is cut off 3 residues early in the read; its end comes from the germline J gene. In the same sample, other DNA sequences code for this CDR3. The chain combines TRBV30 with TRBJ2-7; no definite D call. In germline, CDR1 is GTSNPN, CDR2 SVGIG (reference sequence). Trimming took off 2 bases at V and 4 bases at J, with 6 bases between the two ends. The CDR3 extends over 11 amino acids. The CDR3 here is CAWSKAYEQYF. Incomplete CDR3 DNA: TGTGCCTGGAGTAAGGCTTACGAG.

Note on this clone: The read ends 3 residues shy of where the CDR3 ends; the end is completed using the germline J gene. The chain links TRBV6-2 or TRBV6-3 to TRBJ2-7; weak D call: TRBD2 (7 bases). Between the trimmed V and J ends, which lost 6 bases and 6 bases, there was a span of 18 bases. This CDR3 is 14 amino acids long. Germline V gene sequence: CDR1 MNHEY, CDR2 SVGEGT. CDR3 bases read: TGTGCCAGCAGACGGGGAGGGGGAGTCGGCGAG. It specifies CASRRGGGVGE. The whole CDR3 sequence is CASRRGGGVGEQYF.

The sequenced CDR3 bases are TGTGCCAGCAGCTCGGGGACTAGCGGGAGAAGATCCTACAATGAG. This encodes CASSSGTSGRRSYNE. The whole CDR3 sequence reads CASSSGTSGRRSYNEQFF. The V and J genes are TRBV13 and TRBJ2-1, with TRBD2 matching 14 bases. The read finishes 3 residues shy of the CDR3 end, and the germline J gene is used to complete it. The germline CDR1 and CDR2 sequences are PRHDT and FYEKMQ (reference sequence). Trimming at V came to 4 bases and at J to 1 base, leaving 6 bases not matched to a gene. This CDR3 region has 18 residues.